This TCR beta chain was sequenced for a study of cytomegalovirus exposure and HLA in healthy donors. Study results and caveats: The study flagged around 160 TCR beta chains as cytomegalovirus-associated. Clusters of TCRs from the first cohort tended to co-occur in the 90 to 150 validation repertoires (as a later analysis found).

Produced via immunoSEQ multiplex PCR; TCRdb's table is partial and in-frame only. The table has 300,000 to 350,000 clones, over 75% seen once. Notes on this clone: Its specificity is not known.

The receptor comes from a man aged 25-45 years in good health and CMV-seronegative. Specimen: PBMCs.

CDR3 in DNA: TGTGCCAGCAGCTCCCCCTTCGACAGGGTTGATTCACCCCTCCACTTT. Translated, it gives CASSSPFDRVDSPLHF. The genes are TRBV7-9 and TRBJ1-6; TRBD1 matches 7 bases. Germline V CDR1 and CDR2: SEHNR, FQNEAQ (reference sequence). Unmatched junction bases numbered 11, after V lost 4 bases and J lost 8 bases. This CDR3 is built from 16 residues.